The source of this T cell receptor (beta chain) is a study of shared clonotypes between healthy human individuals (dated by TCRdb to about 2020). In the study overall: A couple of women and a few men aged 18 to 49 years were included in the cohort. For each donor, CD4 naive and CD4 memory were each given three plates, CD8 naive was given two plates, and CD8 memory was given one plate. To estimate repertoire size and how much clonotypes are shared between individuals, the study performed deep sequencing of blood TCR repertoires from roughly five healthy adults. Different laboratories and diverse techniques were used to prepare libraries and sequence TCR repertoires, to increase sequencing depth and limit assay-specific biases. Each donor's leukapheresis produced roughly between about 0.8 and 10 billion PBMCs.

The donors were healthy, HIV-negative adults with no recently reported acute infections or vaccinations. Every donor was a Caucasian adult residing in Nashville, Tennessee, USA. CD4+ T cells were enriched through magnetic negative selection, after which naive cells were positively selected on CD45RA and the remaining negative fraction served as the memory subset. After blood collection by leukapheresis, PBMCs were isolated using Ficoll-Histopaque density gradient centrifugation and then cryopreserved in the vapor phase of liquid nitrogen. Analytical flow cytometry was used to check the purity and quantity of every magnetically sorted T cell population. From each sorted fraction, genomic DNA was isolated and quantified by UV absorbance on a Nanodrop 2000c. TCR CDR3 regions were amplified from genomic DNA by multiplex PCR using the deep immunoSEQ assay. For each cell subset, the extracted genomic DNA was distributed evenly across all wells of several immunoSEQ 96-well plates, and each plate served as one replicate. For sorted subsets, approximately 190 ng of genomic DNA, equivalent to 30,000 or so T cell genomes, went into each replicate PCR. The purified libraries were quantified using a Qubit 3.0 fluorometer, sized with a Bioanalyzer 2100, and then quantified again using the KAPA Library Quantification kit. Every immunoSEQ 96-well plate was sequenced on a dedicated single-read 150-cycle Illumina NextSeq 550 flow cell. Per the authors' processing: Because only junctional sequences without quality scores were contained in the immunoSEQ output, filtering matching that applied to full-length reads could not be performed. To assign V/J genes and CDR3, sequences were annotated against IMGT germline references using PyIR, a Python wrapper for IgBLAST v1.9. Reads were removed for weak V/J assignments (E-value above 1e-6), missing CDR3, stop codons, out-of-frame junctions, or ambiguous translated residues. V3J clonotypes were defined as sequences sharing an identical inferred V gene, J gene, and CDR3 amino acid sequence. The percentage overlap between two repertoires was calculated by dividing the number of shared unique clonotypes by the size of the smaller repertoire. Repertoire richness was assessed with RTK rarefaction, the Chao1 estimator, and Recon v2.1 estimates of unobserved clonotypes. For all TCRbeta clonotypes obtained by the gDNA method from several donors, generation probabilities were computed with OLGA. The source is immuneACCESS, and TCRdb retained only in-frame sequences with V and J called. Part of the clones is not carried over; for the studies checked, unresolved V genes explain less than half of this, and the remainder is unexplained. That table furnishes V, J and clone size, whereas the DNA furnished D and trimming. For this sample the table gives about 2.4 million clones, of which approximately 90% were detected only once. The ten largest clones add up to roughly 0.13% of the sample.

According to the germline V gene, CDR1 reads MRHNA and CDR2 reads SNTAGT. The CDR3 numbers 15 residues from cysteine through phenylalanine. Here the CDR3 DNA is all that survives: 45 bases in frame from base 1. The junction carries 12 bases between V and J, which are trimmed by 4 bases and 1 base respectively. On this clone: What antigen it recognizes has not been identified. Base quality data are lacking; no much larger clone is found one base away.

Summary of the overall study and its limitations: Only blood was sampled, and tissue TCR repertoires likely differ from those in blood. Compared with non-shared clonotypes, clonotypes shared by all four sorted-subset donors had higher generation probabilities. The genetic and exposure-history diversity represented was limited by the small number of donors. When a few donors were compared, the shared fraction of clonotypes was around 5% for naive CD4, 3.5% to 4% for naive CD8, 2% to 2.5% for memory CD4, and under 0.5% for memory CD8. Naive subsets generally had larger estimated clonotype richness than memory subsets. Incomplete sequencing was indicated by rarefaction of sorted-subset datasets, despite the large sequencing depth. Pairwise subsampling led to the expectation that sequencing depth would affect the degree of clonotype sharing among donors.

This clonotype was sampled from a man between 18 and 29 years old in good health. This sequence uses TRBV6-4 and TRBJ2-3; there is no confident call for the D gene. Sequencing was performed on naive CD4+ T cells sorted from blood. The intended sense of this specimen's cell subset or site label: CD45RA+ positively selected. In nucleotides, the sequence is TGTGCCAGCAGTGCTTCCGGAGCTGGCACAGATACGCAGTATTTT. It translates to CASSASGAGTDTQYF.